Presented here are 7 T cell receptor beta chains from one specimen sequenced in a study of blood T cell repertoires in COVID-19. Clones were read by immunoSEQ multiplex PCR, and TCRdb kept only the in-frame ones, dropping some. The sample includes 150,000 to 200,000 clones, 90% of them seen just once. The material sequenced was peripheral blood. The source is a man aged 60 to 69 with active or convalescent COVID-19.

This clone was seen a handful of times. The chain couples TRBV18 to TRBJ1-1; tentative D call: TRBD1 (6 bases). The CDR3 runs 16 residues. Looked up from germline, CDR1 is KGHSH and CDR2 is LQKENI. The V gene lost 3 bases and the J gene lost 1 base, with 15 bases spanning the gap. Here the CDR3 DNA reads TGTGCCAGCTCACCGGCCGGTCAGGGGAAGAACACTGAAGCTTTCTTT. Encoded protein: CASSPAGQGKNTEAFF. Drawing the rest from reference TRBV18 and TRBJ1-1, the complete variable domain is NAGVMQNPRHLVRRRGQEARLRCSPMKGHSHVYWYRQLPEEGLKFMVYLQKENIIDESGMPKERFSAEFPKEGPSILRIQQVVRGDSAAYFCASSPAGQGKNTEAFFGQGTRLTVV.

J is TRBJ2-1 and V is TRBV7-2, with 12 bases identical to TRBD2. CDR1 SGHTA and CDR2 FQGNSA come from the germline V gene. The CDR3 has 16 amino acids. Trimming at V came to 5 bases and at J to 7 bases, leaving 9 bases not matched to a gene. CDR3 coding DNA: TGTGCCAGCAGCACCGGACTAGCGGGACTTTGGAATGAGCAGTTCTTC. Translated: CASSTGLAGLWNEQFF.

This clone came up once. J is TRBJ2-2 and V is TRBV27, with TRBD1 identical over 9 bases. CDR3 size: 16 residues. Germline V gene data show CDR1 as MNHEY and CDR2 as SMNVEV (reference sequence). V was clipped by 6 bases and J by 5 bases; unmatched bases: 10. The CDR3 sequence is CASSYAGTGSTGELFF. The CDR3 DNA reads as TGTGCCAGCAGCTATGCAGGGACAGGGAGTACCGGGGAGCTGTTTTTT.

The gene calls are TRBV24-1 and TRBJ2-1, with 13 bases matching TRBD2. Germline CDR1 KGHDR, CDR2 SFDVKD. CDR3 size: 18 residues. V lost 9 bases to trimming and J lost 2 bases; unmatched junction nucleotides: 12. CDR3 coding DNA: TGTGCCACCTACGGACTAGCGGGAGCAAGGGACCCCTACAATGAGCAGTTCTTC. This sequence encodes CATYGLAGARDPYNEQFF.

As for this clone: A junction boundary mismatches the germline segment, possibly from a read error. The chain is built from TRBV19 and TRBJ1-2; TRBD1 might be the D (6 bases). The CDR3 consists of 15 residues. Germline V CDR1 and CDR2: LNHDA, SQIVND (reference sequence). In DNA form, the CDR3 reads TGTGCCAGTAGCATAGTTTGGGGGCTCGACTATGGCTACACCTTC. This sequence encodes CASSIVWGLDYGYTF.

The chain employs TRBV5-1 and TRBJ2-7, with D possibly being TRBD2 (6 bases). CDR1 and CDR2 (germline): SGHRS, YFSETQ. The length of the CDR3 is 13 residues. Trimming left V 3 bases short and J 2 bases short, with 9 bases between. CDR3 nucleotides: TGCGCCAGCAGCTACAGACTAGCCTACGAGCAGTACTTC. Translated: CASSYRLAYEQYF. The variable domain in full, completed from reference TRBV5-1 and TRBJ2-7, reads KAGVTQTPRYLIKTRGQQVTLSCSPISGHRSVSWYQQTPGQGLQFLFEYFSETQRNKGNFPGRFSGRQFSNSRSEMNVSTLELGDSALYLCASSYRLAYEQYFGPGTRLTVT.

CDR3 nucleotides: TGTGCCAGCTCACCAGTCCGACATCGGCTGGGCGAGCAGTACTTC. It codes for CASSPVRHRLGEQYF. J is TRBJ2-7 and V is TRBV18; no clear D. V lost 2 bases and J 6 bases, leaving 17 bases between the germline ends. From germline, CDR1 is KGHSH and CDR2 LQKENI. The CDR3 sequence is 15 residues long.